These 25 T cell receptor beta chains were sequenced from one sample in a study of CD8 T cells in ankylosing spondylitis. TCRdb processed the 5' RACE reads anew with MiXCR; each CDR3 protein has one entry. The profile shows 100,000 to 150,000 distinct CDR3 sequences, approximately 13% of them singletons. The sample consisted of blood, either unsorted or a sorted T cell fraction (not recorded which). The receptors were sampled from a female donor with ankylosing spondylitis or in good health (not recorded which).

This clonotype was picked up many times. The gene calls are TRBV21-1 and TRBJ2-5; TRBD1 was called by the table and not checked on the DNA. TRBV21-1 is marked as a pseudogene. This CDR3 has 18 amino acids. The CDR3: CASSKDPTAGRERETQYF. The CDR3 coding sequence is TGTGCCAGCAGCAAAGACCCGACAGCCGGGAGAGAAAGAGAGACCCAGTACTTC.

This clonotype was detected ten times or more. The chain joins TRBV10-2 to TRBJ2-6; D uncertain. The CDR3 contains 16 residues. CDR1 WSHSY and CDR2 SAAADI come from the germline V gene. V was shortened by 6 bases and J by 0 bases, with 12 bases between the two germline ends. The CDR3 DNA reads as TGCGCCAGCAGCTCTGCCAGTGGCTCTGGGGCCAACGTCCTGACTTTC. Translated: CASSSASGSGANVLTF.

The sample holds many counts of this clonotype. The V call is TRBV1, the J call TRBJ1-6. TRBV1 corresponds to a pseudogene. The CDR3 totals 11 residues. CDR3 sequence reads: CTSSQDSPLHF. The CDR3 DNA reads TGCACCAGCAGCCAGGATTCACCCCTCCACTTT.

The chain combines TRBV5-1 with TRBJ2-3, with 8 nucleotides matching TRBD2. CDR1 and CDR2 from the germline V gene are SGHRS and YFSETQ. V shed 3 bases, J shed 4 bases, and the junction held 4 bases outside the gene matches. The CDR3 consists of 14 residues. The chain's CDR3 is CASSYGLASDTQYF. The CDR3 bases are TGCGCCAGCAGCTACGGACTAGCATCAGATACGCAGTATTTT.

Only a few counts were recorded for this clonotype. The V and J genes are TRBV18 and TRBJ1-2; 10 positions match TRBD1. CDR3 length: 18 amino acids. Unmatched junction bases numbered 11, after V lost 1 base and J lost 3 bases. Germline V gives CDR1 KGHSH, CDR2 LQKENI. The CDR3: CASSPLTGGQANDYGYTF. CDR3 nucleotides: TGTGCCAGCTCACCACTGACAGGGGGCCAGGCCAATGACTATGGCTACACCTTC.

This clonotype was seen many times. The chain couples TRBV2 to TRBJ2-2, with D uncertain. The CDR3 is 14 amino acids. Germline CDR1 and CDR2: SNHLY and FYNNEI. V lost 4 bases to trimming and J lost 4 bases, with 10 bases between them. Written as DNA, the CDR3 is TGTGCCAGCAGTGGTCCGTGGAGCACCGGGGAGCTGTTTTTT. It translates to CASSGPWSTGELFF.

At least ten counts were recorded for this clonotype. The chain is built from TRBV11-2 and TRBJ1-4; TRBD1 is a possible D gene (6 bases). Trimming took 1 base from V and 7 from J, leaving 10 bases between them. This CDR3 spans 14 amino acids. CDR1 and CDR2 from the germline V gene are SGHAT and FQNNGV. CDR3 loop: CASSLVRGLEKLFF. The CDR3 coding sequence is TGTGCCAGCAGCTTAGTCAGGGGACTTGAAAAACTGTTTTTT.

The chain joins TRBV7-9 to TRBJ2-3; maybe TRBD2 (7 bases). Germline V CDR1 and CDR2: SEHNR, FQNEAQ (reference sequence). This CDR3 is 13 amino acids long. V lost 6 bases and J lost 4, with 11 bases in between. The CDR3, as DNA: TGTGCCAGCAGACAAGGGGGGGCAGATACGCAGTATTTT. This sequence encodes CASRQGGADTQYF. The full variable domain, in which reference TRBV7-9 and TRBJ2-3 provide the parts outside the CDR3, is DTGVSQNPRHKITKRGQNVTFRCDPISEHNRLYWYRQTLGQGPEFLTYFQNEAQLEKSRLLSDRFSAERPKGSFSTLEIQRTEQGDSAMYLCASRQGGADTQYFGPGTRLTVL.

The sample holds a few counts of this clonotype. This rearrangement joins TRBV2 to TRBJ2-6; a weak D match, TRBD1 (5 bases). The CDR3 is 14 amino acids. V lost 3 bases, J lost 2 bases, and 5 bases lay in between. Germline V gene lookup returns CDR1 SNHLY and CDR2 FYNNEI. CDR3 residues: CASSEDTGANVLTF. The CDR3, as DNA: TGTGCCAGCAGTGAGGACACTGGGGCCAACGTCCTGACTTTC.

The chain is built from TRBV5-1 and TRBJ2-3; D not resolved. Germline CDR1 reads SGHRS; CDR2 reads YFSETQ. The V and J ends lost 2 bases and 2 bases respectively, with 9 bases between them. The CDR3 loop spans 14 amino acids. CDR3 amino acids: CASSFLAATDTQYF. CDR3 nucleotide sequence: TGCGCCAGCAGCTTTTTGGCAGCCACAGATACGCAGTATTTT.

In this sample, this clonotype turned up many times. CDR3 DNA: TGCAGCGTTTTGACAGGGAAGATCAATGAGCAGTTCTTC. Amino acid sequence: CSVLTGKINEQFF. J is TRBJ2-1 and V is TRBV29-1, with TRBD1 identical over 7 bases. V lost 5 bases to trimming and J lost 6 bases; unmatched junction nucleotides: 7. Germline loops: CDR1 SQVTM, CDR2 ANQGSEA. The CDR3 runs to 13 residues.

This clonotype was observed at least ten times. This sequence joins TRBV6-1 and TRBJ1-2; 7 positions match TRBD1. Germline V gives CDR1 MNHNS, CDR2 SASEGT. The CDR3 contains 15 residues. Trimming cost V 0 bases and J 5 bases; bases outside gene matches: 6. CDR3: CASSEATGLAYGYTF. The CDR3 bases are TGTGCCAGCAGTGAAGCGACAGGGCTCGCGTATGGCTACACCTTC.

Many counts were recorded for this clonotype. The CDR3: CSARDPSGGSHVGELFF. The CDR3 DNA sequence: TGCAGTGCTAGAGATCCGAGCGGGGGGTCTCACGTCGGGGAGCTGTTTTTT. The chain recombines TRBV20-1 with TRBJ2-2, with 9 bases aligning to TRBD2. V shed 0 bases and J 7 bases; nucleotides not matched to a gene: 12. CDR1 is DFQATT, CDR2 SNEGSKA, per germline (reference sequence). This CDR3 spans 17 amino acids.

This clonotype was observed many times. CDR3 DNA sequence: TGTGCCAGCAGCTCCCCAAGAGCGGGAGAACGCGATACGCAGTATTTT. Amino acids: CASSSPRAGERDTQYF. The V call is TRBV7-2, the J call TRBJ2-3; TRBD2 matches 8 bases. The CDR3 runs to 16 residues. J gave up 6 bases and V 4 bases, and 12 bases lay outside the gene matches. Germline V gene data show CDR1 as SGHTA and CDR2 as FQGNSA.

V usage is TRBV5-1 and J usage is TRBJ2-1; D gene ambiguous. V lost 4 bases and J 1 base, leaving 15 bases between the germline ends. The CDR3 runs to 16 residues. Per the germline V gene, CDR1 is SGHRS and CDR2 is YFSETQ. The CDR3 loop is CASSTGPSASYNEQFF. In nucleotides, the CDR3 is TGCGCCAGCAGCACGGGTCCCTCGGCATCCTACAATGAGCAGTTCTTC.

This clonotype was observed at least ten times. This chain uses TRBV28 with TRBJ2-3, with TRBD1 matching over 7 bases. CDR1 MDHEN and CDR2 SYDVKM come from the germline V gene. Unmatched junction bases numbered 3, after V lost 8 bases and J lost 7 bases. The CDR3 has 11 amino acids. DNA for the CDR3: TGTGCCAGCGGGGACAGATATACGCAGTATTTT. It is translated as CASGDRYTQYF. Supplemented by reference TRBV28 and TRBJ2-3, the full variable domain reads DVKVTQSSRYLVKRTGEKVFLECVQDMDHENMFWYRQDPGLGLRLIYFSYDVKMKEKGDIPEGYSVSREKKERFSLILESASTNQTSMYLCASGDRYTQYFGPGTRLTVL.

Many counts were recorded for this clonotype. The CDR3 here is CASSLVAGRGYNEQFF. The CDR3 DNA reads as TGCGCCAGCAGCTTGGTTGCCGGGAGGGGGTACAATGAGCAGTTCTTC. The chain uses TRBV5-1 and TRBJ2-1, with 8 bases that match TRBD2. This CDR3 spans 16 amino acids. Germline lookup yields CDR1 SGHRS and CDR2 YFSETQ. V gave up 0 bases and J gave up 4 bases; unmatched junction bases: 6.

The rearrangement links TRBV5-1 to TRBJ1-4; D might be TRBD1 (6 bases). The germline gives CDR1 SGHRS, CDR2 YFSETQ. V was trimmed by 0 bases and J by 2 bases, leaving 11 bases between them. There are 16 residues in the CDR3. The CDR3 sequence: CASSLELGGTNEKLFF. CDR3 in DNA: TGCGCCAGCAGCTTGGAGCTAGGGGGGACTAATGAAAAACTGTTTTTT.

This clonotype was seen ten or more times. A read error may account for a junction end that differs from germline. The gene calls are TRBV20-1 and TRBJ1-2; D is possibly TRBD1 (6 bases). CDR1 DFQATT and CDR2 SNEGSKA come from the germline V gene (reference sequence). There are 14 residues in the CDR3. CDR3 sequence: CSAGETGAYYGYTF. In nucleotides, the CDR3 is TGCAGTGCTGGAGAGACAGGCGCTTACTATGGCTACACCTTC.

The chain joins TRBV5-1 to TRBJ2-1; D is uncertain. Germline loops: CDR1 SGHRS, CDR2 YFSETQ. V lost 1 base to trimming and J lost 2 bases, with 10 bases between them. CDR3 size: 15 residues. The CDR3 protein is CASSLTSAPYNEQFF. CDR3 nucleotide sequence: TGCGCCAGCAGCTTGACGAGTGCACCCTACAATGAGCAGTTCTTC.

This chain uses TRBV25-1 with TRBJ1-4; possible D gene TRBD1, 5 bases. CDR1 is MGHDK, CDR2 SYGVNS, per germline. V was cut by 5 bases and J by 7 bases, with 14 bases left in between. This CDR3 region has 14 residues. The DNA for the CDR3 is TGTGCCAGCAGTCCTTGGGGGGAGGGTGAAAAACTGTTTTTT. Translation: CASSPWGEGEKLFF.

Only a few counts were recorded for this clonotype. The rearrangement uses TRBV6-5 and TRBJ2-7; D is unresolved. The CDR3 has 11 residues. The V gene lost 6 bases and the J gene lost 4 bases, with 7 bases spanning the gap. Germline V lookup: CDR1 MNHEY, CDR2 SVGAGI. CDR3 region: CASRRPYEQYF. As DNA, the CDR3 is TGTGCCAGCAGAAGGCCGTACGAGCAGTACTTC.

The genes are TRBV7-2 and TRBJ1-6; tentative D call: TRBD1 (6 bases). The germline CDR1 and CDR2 sequences are SGHTA and FQGNSA. CDR3 size: 17 residues. The V end lost 5 bases, the J end lost 10 bases, and 24 bases lay between the germline ends. In DNA form, the CDR3 reads TGTGCCAGCAGCCCGATTAACAGGGTTCCGCGATACTCACCCCTCCACTTT. Its protein product is CASSPINRVPRYSPLHF.

This clonotype appeared many times. This chain uses TRBV29-1 with TRBJ1-2; weak D call: TRBD1 (5 bases). V lost 3 bases and J 6 bases, leaving 20 bases between the germline ends. The germline gives CDR1 SQVTM, CDR2 ANQGSEA. This CDR3 spans 15 amino acids. This CDR3 is CSVEVGWQGGHGYTF. The DNA of the CDR3 is TGCAGCGTTGAGGTGGGGTGGCAGGGTGGCCATGGCTACACCTTC.

This clonotype was counted ten times or more. The chain combines TRBV5-1 with TRBJ2-5, with D possibly TRBD1 on 6 matching bases. The ends were cut back, 3 bases at V and 3 bases at J, with 9 bases in the middle. The CDR3 consists of 13 residues. Per germline, CDR1 SGHRS and CDR2 YFSETQ. The CDR3 here is CASSYGGEETQYF. CDR3 coding DNA: TGCGCCAGCAGCTATGGGGGCGAAGAGACCCAGTACTTC.